A single sample is the source of the 23 T cell receptor beta chains below, sequenced in a study of Graves' ophthalmopathy and Graves' hyperthyroidism. RNA transcripts provided the template for amplifying TCR beta CDR3 regions. RT-PCR with HTBI primers came first, then second-round multiplex PCR. TCRdb re-called the multiplex PCR reads through MiXCR, storing one row per CDR3 protein. This table has under 200,000 distinct CDR3 sequences, approximately 38% appearing once. Material for sequencing was peripheral blood. These receptors were collected from a woman aged 40 to 50 with Graves' ophthalmopathy.

Worth noting for this clonotype: A much larger clone lies one base from this, so it may be a read error. This chain joins TRBV6-2 or TRBV6-3 and TRBJ2-7, with TRBD2 matching over 9 bases. The trim removed 2 bases at V and 2 bases at J, leaving 1 base unmatched. The CDR3 covers 14 residues. Germline V gene data show CDR1 as MNHEY and CDR2 as SVGEGT. Here the CDR3 reads CASSYGGRAYEQYF. The CDR3 nucleotides read TGTGCCAGCAGTTACGGCGGGAGGGCCTACGAGCAGTACTTC.

This rearrangement joins TRBV27 to TRBJ2-7; the match to TRBD1 covers 8 bases. Germline V gene lookup returns CDR1 MNHEY and CDR2 SMNVEV (reference sequence). This CDR3 spans 12 amino acids. V gave up 10 bases and J gave up 2 bases; unmatched junction bases: 4. The CDR3 loop is CATRTGPYEQYF. The CDR3 DNA is TGTGCCACGAGGACAGGGCCCTACGAGCAGTACTTC.

This clonotype was recorded many times. The rearrangement uses TRBV7-4 and TRBJ2-2; 11 bases are a match to TRBD2. The V segment lost 5 bases and the J segment 13 bases; nucleotides outside the gene matches: 18. This CDR3 is 17 amino acids long. The V gene's germline CDR1 is SGHVT and CDR2 SQSDAQ. The CDR3 region is CASSPLAGVFVPPGLFF. The CDR3 nucleotides are TGTGCCAGCAGCCCACTAGCGGGAGTCTTTGTCCCTCCCGGGCTGTTTTTT.

This clonotype was seen ten or more times. The V gene is TRBV6-2 or TRBV6-3, the J gene TRBJ1-5, with 8 bases that match TRBD1. V dropped 2 bases and J dropped 2; count of bases not matched to a gene: 2. From germline, CDR1 is MNHEY and CDR2 SVGEGT. The CDR3 sequence is 15 residues long. CDR3 residues: CASSYADRGNQPQHF. In nucleotides, the CDR3 is TGTGCCAGCAGTTACGCGGACAGGGGCAATCAGCCCCAGCATTTT.

This clonotype was counted ten times or more. The gene calls are TRBV7-3 and TRBJ1-1; 9 bases match TRBD1. Trimming removed 3 bases from V and 4 bases from J; junction bases left unmatched: 6. Germline CDR1 reads SGHTA; CDR2 reads FQGTGA. CDR3 length: 15 amino acids. CDR3 DNA sequence: TGTGCCAGCAGCTTCACAGGGGGCGCGGGCACTGAAGCTTTCTTT. Its translation: CASSFTGGAGTEAFF.

This clonotype was recorded at least ten times. The CDR3 region is CASRPEDRANYGYTF. In DNA, the CDR3 is TGTGCCAGTAGACCCGAGGACAGAGCTAACTATGGCTACACCTTC. V and J are TRBV19 and TRBJ1-2, with D possibly matching TRBD1 (6 bases). CDR1 and CDR2 from the germline V gene are LNHDA and SQIVND (reference sequence). This CDR3 region has 15 residues. V was cut by 6 bases and J by 0 bases, with 14 bases left in between.

The chain couples TRBV15 to TRBJ2-7; 9 nucleotides line up with TRBD1. This CDR3 comprises 15 residues. Germline assignment: CDR1 LNHNV and CDR2 YYDKDF (reference sequence). Losses at the gene ends were 4 bases for V and 0 bases for J; bases not matched to a gene: 4. CDR3 loop: CATSTGQGASYEQYF. DNA for the CDR3: TGTGCCACCAGCACGGGACAGGGAGCCTCCTACGAGCAGTACTTC.

Only one count was recorded for this clonotype. This chain uses TRBV20-1 with TRBJ1-1, with 11 bases that match TRBD1. V was pared by 3 bases and J by 1 base, with 1 base of the junction left unmatched. Germline V gene data show CDR1 as DFQATT and CDR2 as SNEGSKA (reference sequence). The CDR3 has 14 amino acids. The CDR3 loop is CSARGQGGNTEAFF. The CDR3 nucleotides are TGCAGTGCTAGGGGACAGGGGGGGAACACTGAAGCTTTCTTT.

V is TRBV7-2 and J is TRBJ1-5; possible D gene TRBD1, 6 bases. The CDR3 sequence is 15 residues long. Germline CDR1 reads SGHTA; CDR2 reads FQGNSA. V was trimmed by 2 bases and J by 4 bases, leaving 12 bases between them. CDR3 loop: CASSLRGHPNQPQHF. CDR3 DNA: TGTGCCAGCAGCTTAAGGGGACACCCAAATCAGCCCCAGCATTTT.

The V gene is TRBV6-5, the J gene TRBJ1-5, with D tentatively TRBD1 (6 bases). Germline V gives CDR1 MNHEY, CDR2 SVGAGI. CDR3 length: 15 residues. The V end lost 0 bases, the J end lost 4 bases, and 10 bases lay between the germline ends. The CDR3: CASSYSRGQNQPQHF. In DNA, the CDR3 is TGTGCCAGCAGTTACTCCCGGGGGCAAAATCAGCCCCAGCATTTT.

In its sample, this clonotype was seen once. The chain carries TRBV9 and TRBJ2-7; D uncertain. The CDR3 is 13 residues long. The ends were cut back, 0 bases at V and 5 bases at J, with 9 bases in the middle. Germline V gives CDR1 SGDLS, CDR2 YYNGEE. CDR3 in DNA: TGTGCCAGCAGCGTAGGGCTAGATGACGAGCAGTACTTC. Encoded protein: CASSVGLDDEQYF.

This clonotype was found a few times. This sequence joins TRBV15 and TRBJ1-5; D might be TRBD1 (5 bases). The germline CDR1 and CDR2 sequences are LNHNV and YYDKDF (reference sequence). This CDR3 is 17 amino acids long. V lost 3 bases to trimming and J lost 3 bases, with 18 bases between them. In DNA form, the CDR3 reads TGTGCCACCAGCAGCGGGAGTGCGGGACGTCTCAATCAGCCCCAGCATTTT. Protein: CATSSGSAGRLNQPQHF.

This clonotype was found many times. The chain joins TRBV27 to TRBJ2-7; TRBD2 agrees at 9 bases. V gave up 3 bases and J gave up 3 bases; unmatched junction bases: 3. This CDR3 has 14 amino acids. Germline V gene sequence: CDR1 MNHEY, CDR2 SMNVEV (reference sequence). CDR3 in DNA: TGTGCCAGCAGTTTTGCTAGCGGGATCTACGAGCAGTACTTC. Amino acid sequence: CASSFASGIYEQYF.

This clonotype was counted ten times or more. This chain uses TRBV3-1 with TRBJ2-7; 8 bases agree with TRBD2. V shed 4 bases and J 4 bases; nucleotides not matched to a gene: 6. The CDR3 sequence is 14 residues long. Germline V CDR1 and CDR2: LGHDT, YNNKEL (reference sequence). This chain's CDR3 is CASSLRGGLYEQYF. CDR3 DNA sequence: TGTGCCAGCAGCCTACGGGGGGGCTTGTACGAGCAGTACTTC.

This clonotype was detected once. The V call is TRBV15, the J call TRBJ2-5, with 8 bases matching TRBD1. Germline CDR1 reads LNHNV; CDR2 reads YYDKDF (reference sequence). The ends lost 0 bases at V and 9 bases at J; junction bases unmatched: 9. The CDR3 extends over 15 amino acids. The CDR3: CATSRDQDRDGSQYF. Here the CDR3 DNA reads TGTGCCACCAGCAGAGATCAGGACAGGGATGGTTCCCAGTACTTC. Looking up the rest from reference TRBV15 and TRBJ2-5 gives the full variable domain: DAMVIQNPRYQVTQFGKPVTLSCSQTLNHNVMYWYQQKSSQAPKLLFHYYDKDFNNEADTPDNFQSRRPNTSFCFLDIRSPGLGDTAMYLCATSRDQDRDGSQYFGPGTRLLVL.

The sample holds many counts of this clonotype. V gene TRBV13 combines with J gene TRBJ2-5, with TRBD2 as a possible D gene (5 bases). CDR1 and CDR2 (germline): PRHDT, FYEKMQ (reference sequence). This CDR3 region has 13 residues. Deletions cut 3 bases from V and 3 bases from J, with 8 bases between. For the CDR3, the DNA is TGTGCCAGCAGCTTTAGAGCGGAAGAGACCCAGTACTTC. Residues: CASSFRAEETQYF.

This clonotype was counted at least ten times. This chain links TRBV12-3 or TRBV12-4 with TRBJ1-1, with D unresolved. With 3 bases removed from V and 0 bases from J, the gap between germline ends came to 8 bases. The CDR3 has 14 amino acids. For the CDR3, the DNA is TGTGCCAGCAGTTTGGACTCTTTGAACACTGAAGCTTTCTTT. Encoded protein: CASSLDSLNTEAFF.

The chain is built from TRBV11-2 and TRBJ2-7; tentatively, D is TRBD2 (5 bases). This CDR3 has 15 amino acids. Trimming removed 5 bases from V and 1 base from J, with 15 bases in between. From germline, CDR1 is SGHAT and CDR2 FQNNGV. The DNA for the CDR3 is TGTGCCAGCAGCCGGAGACTAAGCTGGTCCTACGAGCAGTACTTC. Translating gives CASSRRLSWSYEQYF.

In this sample, this clonotype turned up many times. The rearrangement joins TRBV6-5 to TRBJ2-7; TRBD1 is a possible D gene (6 bases). This CDR3 has 16 amino acids. Germline V gives CDR1 MNHEY, CDR2 SVGAGI. Trimming removed 5 bases from V and 3 bases from J, with 20 bases in between. DNA for the CDR3: TGTGCCAGCAGTCCCGAGGGACAACAGGGATTCTACGAGCAGTACTTC. It is translated as CASSPEGQQGFYEQYF.

In DNA form, the CDR3 reads TGTGCCACCAAAGGCGGGGGCGAGTCGGACACCATATATTTT. It encodes CATKGGGESDTIYF. This sequence joins TRBV28 and TRBJ1-3; D possibly corresponds to TRBD1 (6 bases). Germline V lookup: CDR1 MDHEN, CDR2 SYDVKM. The length of the CDR3 is 14 residues. With 10 bases removed from V and 8 bases from J, the gap between germline ends came to 21 bases.

This clonotype was recorded many times. One end of the junction fails to match germline, which may point to a read error. CDR3 residues: CATSRGTGNAEAFF. The CDR3 coding sequence is TGTGCCACCAGCAGGGGTACAGGGAACGCTGAAGCTTTCTTT. V usage is TRBV15 and J usage is TRBJ1-1, with D tentatively TRBD1 (6 bases). CDR1 LNHNV and CDR2 YYDKDF come from the germline V gene (reference sequence). The CDR3 runs 14 residues.

Many counts were recorded for this clonotype. The chain has TRBV29-1 and TRBJ1-2; D remains ambiguous. The V gene's germline CDR1 is SQVTM and CDR2 ANQGSEA. The CDR3 covers 13 residues. V lost 7 bases, J lost 0 bases, and 12 bases lay in between. The CDR3 region has the DNA TGCAGCGCTGGGAGTTCCGCTAACTATGGCTACACCTTC. This encodes CSAGSSANYGYTF.

The chain carries TRBV12-3 or TRBV12-4 and TRBJ2-7; 9 nucleotides agree with TRBD2. This CDR3 is built from 15 residues. Trimming cost V 6 bases and J 6 bases; bases outside gene matches: 12. The CDR3 nucleotides are TGTGCCAGCAGCAGCGGGGGGCAGCTAAGTCCCGAGCAGTACTTC. This sequence encodes CASSSGGQLSPEQYF.